This T cell receptor beta chain was sequenced during a study of T-cell memory formation after mild COVID-19. Study-wide points: Whether day 37 second-wave clones are SARS-CoV-2-specific was not confirmed. There was a balanced CD4/CD8 profile in clones contracting day 15 to 85, and later expanders leaned CD4+.

This clonotype was counted a few times. Its antigen is undetermined. MiXCR, run by TCRdb on the 5' RACE reads, gives a single entry per CDR3 protein. The table lists about 350,000 distinct CDR3 sequences, roughly an eighth of them singletons, with roughly 20% in the top ten. The V gene end was trimmed by 2 bases and the J gene end by 4 bases; junction bases not matched to a gene: 5. The CDR3 has 17 amino acids. Per the germline V gene, CDR1 is LGHNA and CDR2 is YNFKEQ. The genes are TRBV4-2 and TRBJ2-3; 14 bases are shared with TRBD2. Input material: PBMCs or a T cell subset sorted from them (not recorded which). This clonotype originated in a man aged 18 to 30 who had mild COVID-19 (a few samples of this study predate the infection). Cell type and time point are not known. CDR3 in amino acids: CASSQTPGLAGADTQYF. The CDR3 nucleotides read TGTGCCAGCAGCCAAACCCCGGGACTAGCGGGGGCAGATACGCAGTATTTT.